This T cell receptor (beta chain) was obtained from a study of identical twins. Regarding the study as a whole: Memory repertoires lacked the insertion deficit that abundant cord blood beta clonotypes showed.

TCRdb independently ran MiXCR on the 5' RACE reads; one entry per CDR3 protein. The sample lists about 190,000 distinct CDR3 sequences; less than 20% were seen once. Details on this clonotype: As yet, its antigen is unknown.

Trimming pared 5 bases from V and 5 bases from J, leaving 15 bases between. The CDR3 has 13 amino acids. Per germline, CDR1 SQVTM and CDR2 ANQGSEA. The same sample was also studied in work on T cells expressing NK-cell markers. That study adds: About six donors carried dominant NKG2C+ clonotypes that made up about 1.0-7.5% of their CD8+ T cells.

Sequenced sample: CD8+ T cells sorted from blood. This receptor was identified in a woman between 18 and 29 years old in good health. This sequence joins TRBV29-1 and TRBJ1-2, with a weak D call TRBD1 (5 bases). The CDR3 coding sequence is TGCAGCGTTACAGGTGGCGCCGGGTATGGCTACACCTTC. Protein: CSVTGGAGYGYTF. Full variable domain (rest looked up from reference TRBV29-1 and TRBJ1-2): SAVISQKPSRDICQRGTSLTIQCQVDSQVTMMFWYRQQPGQSLTLIATANQGSEATYESGFVIDKFPISRPNLTFSTLTVSNMSPEDSSIYLCSVTGGAGYGYTFGSGTRLTVV.